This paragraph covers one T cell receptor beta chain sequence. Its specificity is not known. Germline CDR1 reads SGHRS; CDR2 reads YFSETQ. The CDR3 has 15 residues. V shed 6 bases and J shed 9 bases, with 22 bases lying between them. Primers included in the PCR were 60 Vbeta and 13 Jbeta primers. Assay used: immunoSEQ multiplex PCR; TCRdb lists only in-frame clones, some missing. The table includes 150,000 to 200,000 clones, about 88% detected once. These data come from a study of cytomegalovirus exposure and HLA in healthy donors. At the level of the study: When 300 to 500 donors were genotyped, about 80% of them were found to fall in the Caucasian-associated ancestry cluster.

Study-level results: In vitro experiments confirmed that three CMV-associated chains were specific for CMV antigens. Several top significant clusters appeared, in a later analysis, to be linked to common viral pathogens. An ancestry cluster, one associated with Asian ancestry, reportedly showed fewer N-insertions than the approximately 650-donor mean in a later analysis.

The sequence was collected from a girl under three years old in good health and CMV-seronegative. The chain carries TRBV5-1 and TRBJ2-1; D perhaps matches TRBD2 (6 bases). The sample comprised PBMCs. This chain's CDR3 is CASIKDPNLGGEQFF. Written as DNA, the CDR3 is TGCGCCAGCATAAAGGACCCCAACCTGGGAGGTGAGCAGTTCTTC.